The count of the clone carrying this T cell receptor (beta chain) is one. Authors' analysis steps: Amplified reference gene primers provided the basis for estimating nucleated cell counts. Method: immunoSEQ multiplex PCR; TCRdb's copy keeps in-frame clones and lacks some. D and trimming come from the DNA, and the V and J calls and clone size come from that table. The sample shows roughly 250,000 clones, about 85% of them seen only once. The record originates from a study of blood T cell repertoires in COVID-19. Study-level background: Italy, Spain and the United States were the sources of the convalescent and acute COVID-19 samples. Sources were T cells, B-cell-depleted T cells, or PBMCs; the material itself was cDNA or gDNA.

The sample consisted of peripheral blood. This sequence was found in a man in his fifties or sixties who had recovered from COVID-19.

The CDR3, as DNA: TGTGCCTGGAGTCCGTTGCGGGGTCTAGCCACTGAAGCTTTCTTT. It specifies CAWSPLRGLATEAFF. The genes are TRBV30 and TRBJ1-1; D is ambiguous. The CDR3 contains 15 residues. Trimming shortened V by 2 bases and J by 4 bases, and 17 bases separated the two germline ends. Germline values: CDR1 GTSNPN, CDR2 SVGIG (reference sequence). Complete variable domain (other parts from reference TRBV30 and TRBJ1-1): SQTIHQWPATLVQPVGSPLSLECTVEGTSNPNLYWYRQAAGRGLQLLFYSVGIGQISSEVPQNLSASRPQDRQFILSSKKLLLSDSGFYLCAWSPLRGLATEAFFGQGTRLTVV.